This T cell receptor (beta chain) was recorded in a study of tumor-infiltrating lymphocytes in oesophageal squamous cell carcinoma. With regard to this clonotype: Since the CDR3 does not end with the conserved phenylalanine or tryptophan, this likely comes from a read error. It is unclear where the CDR3 begins or ends on the DNA, so no DNA is shown, and the CDR3 is as TCRdb lists it.

Germline-derived CDR1 and CDR2 are SGHTA and FQGTGA. Inclusive of both ends, the CDR3 amounts to 17 amino acids. TCRdb fed the PCR reads into MiXCR, producing one record per CDR3 protein. The table includes under 20,000 distinct CDR3 sequences, around two fifths detected once. The sequenced sample was esophageal tumor tissue. The source of this sequence is a male donor with esophageal squamous cell carcinoma. This chain uses TRBV7-3 with TRBJ1-6. CDR3 in amino acids: CASPERTKSSYEQYFGP.